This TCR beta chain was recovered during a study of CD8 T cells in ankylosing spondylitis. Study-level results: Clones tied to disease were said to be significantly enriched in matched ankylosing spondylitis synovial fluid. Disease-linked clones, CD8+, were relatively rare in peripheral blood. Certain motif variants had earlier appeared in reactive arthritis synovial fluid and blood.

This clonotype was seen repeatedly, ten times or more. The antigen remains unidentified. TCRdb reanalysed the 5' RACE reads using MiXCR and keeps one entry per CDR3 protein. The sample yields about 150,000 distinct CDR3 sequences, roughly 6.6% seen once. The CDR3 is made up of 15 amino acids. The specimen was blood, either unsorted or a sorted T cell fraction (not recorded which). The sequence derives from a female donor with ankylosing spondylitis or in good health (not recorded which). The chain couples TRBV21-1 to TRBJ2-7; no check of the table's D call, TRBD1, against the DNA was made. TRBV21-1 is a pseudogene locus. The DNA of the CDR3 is TGTGCCAGCAGCCCCGAGACAGGACCCTACAGCGAGCAGTACTTC. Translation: CASSPETGPYSEQYF.